This TCR beta chain was profiled in a study of cytomegalovirus exposure and HLA in healthy donors. Only a few counts were recorded for this clone. Amplification used 60 Vbeta primers and 13 Jbeta primers. TCRdb's table, derived via immunoSEQ multiplex PCR, lists solely in-frame clones and lacks some. The sample has 150,000 to 180,000 clones; 74% are singletons. Germline loops: CDR1 SGHRS, CDR2 YFSETQ. CDR3 size: 14 residues. V lost 2 bases and J lost 0, with 7 bases in between. The chain combines TRBV5-1 with TRBJ2-3; a possible D gene is TRBD2 (5 bases). The source is a man between 25 and 39 years old in good health and CMV-seronegative. The sequencing input was PBMCs. Written as DNA, the CDR3 is TGCGCCAGCAGCTTTAGCGTCAGCACAGATACGCAGTATTTT. This gives the protein CASSFSVSTDTQYF.